A selection of T cell receptor beta chains follows, all from one sample in a study of control samples from healthy donors and cancer patients. Some clones are missing from TCRdb's copy, which holds only in-frame ones; the method was immunoSEQ multiplex PCR. Among 25,000 or so clones, approximately 85% were seen once, and the ten largest hold about 6.7%. The specimen was PBMCs. The receptors here all came from a woman aged 55-75 years with head and neck cancer. The CDR3 runs from the conserved cysteine through the conserved F or W. D genes are given only for firm matches. Expanded clones get a size class; other rows say once, few or many, or leave the size out.

V gene: TRBV7-9; J gene: TRBJ2-3; D gene: TRBD1; clone size: once; CDR3 DNA: TGTGCCAGCAGCTTGCGGGGACAGGGGGTTTACGATACGCAGTATTTT; CDR3 protein: CASSLRGQGVYDTQYF
V gene: TRBV5-4; J gene: TRBJ1-1; D gene: TRBD1; clone size: NA; CDR3 DNA: TGTGCCAGCAGCCTGGGACAGGGCTCTATGAACACTGAAGCTTTCTTT; CDR3 protein: CASSLGQGSMNTEAFF
V gene: TRBV6-6; J gene: TRBJ2-5; D gene: NA; clone size: NA; CDR3 DNA: TGTGCCAGCAGTTACCCGGACCGGCGGGAGACCCAGTACTTC; CDR3 protein: CASSYPDRRETQYF
V gene: TRBV27; J gene: TRBJ2-7; D gene: TRBD2; clone size: NA; CDR3 DNA: TGTGCCAGCAGTGTCAGCGGGGGCGCACAGCAGTACTTC; CDR3 protein: CASSVSGGAQQYF
V gene: TRBV6-6; J gene: TRBJ1-5; D gene: NA; clone size: NA; CDR3 DNA: TGTGCCAGCAGGAAAGAAGGGGTATGGAATCAGCCCCAGCATTTT; CDR3 protein: CASRKEGVWNQPQHF
V gene: TRBV5-1; J gene: TRBJ1-2; D gene: TRBD1; clone size: NA; CDR3 DNA: TGCGCCAGCAGCGCCGGAGCAGGGGGAGGCTACACCTTC; CDR3 protein: CASSAGAGGGYTF
V gene: TRBV7-8; J gene: TRBJ1-2; D gene: TRBD1; clone size: NA; CDR3 DNA: TGTGCCAGCAGCTTTACCGGGACAGGGGATGGCTACACCTTC; CDR3 protein: CASSFTGTGDGYTF
V gene: TRBV19; J gene: TRBJ2-1; D gene: TRBD1; clone size: NA; CDR3 DNA: TGTGCCACCGCACCCGGGACAGGGGGGACTGAGCAGTTCTTC; CDR3 protein: CATAPGTGGTEQFF
V gene: TRBV11-3; J gene: TRBJ2-2; D gene: NA; clone size: once; CDR3 DNA: TGTGCCAGCAGCCAACAGGGAAGCGGGGAGCTGTTTTTT; CDR3 protein: CASSQQGSGELFF
V gene: TRBV18; J gene: TRBJ1-1; D gene: TRBD1; clone size: once; CDR3 DNA: TGTGCCAGCTCACCTCCCCAGGGGGCCGGGACTGAAGCTTTCTTT; CDR3 protein: CASSPPQGAGTEAFF
V gene: TRBV5-1; J gene: TRBJ1-4; D gene: NA; clone size: NA; CDR3 DNA: TGCGCCAGCAGCTTCGGACAGTTAGATGAAAAACTGTTTTTT; CDR3 protein: CASSFGQLDEKLFF
V gene: TRBV6-5; J gene: TRBJ1-1; D gene: NA; clone size: NA; CDR3 DNA: TGTGCCAGCAATAGGGGAGCGAACACTGAAGCTTTCTTT; CDR3 protein: CASNRGANTEAFF
V gene: TRBV12-3/TRBV12-4; J gene: TRBJ2-6; D gene: NA; clone size: NA; CDR3 DNA: TGTGCCAGCACCCATCGTCGGGCCAACGTCCTGACTTTC; CDR3 protein: CASTHRRANVLTF
V gene: TRBV5-4; J gene: TRBJ1-3; D gene: NA; clone size: NA; CDR3 DNA: TGTGCCAGCAGCTTGTCCGGGGGCACTGGAAACACCATATATTTT; CDR3 protein: CASSLSGGTGNTIYF
V gene: TRBV18; J gene: TRBJ2-2; D gene: NA; clone size: once; CDR3 DNA: TGTGCCAGCTCACCACCAATGACCGGGGAGCTGTTTTTT; CDR3 protein: CASSPPMTGELFF
V gene: TRBV9; J gene: TRBJ2-5; D gene: NA; clone size: NA; CDR3 DNA: TGTGCCAGCAGCGTAGAAGCTGGTTTGGAGACCCAGTACTTC; CDR3 protein: CASSVEAGLETQYF
V gene: TRBV7-2; J gene: TRBJ2-7; D gene: NA; clone size: NA; CDR3 DNA: TGTGCCAGCAGCCCCGAACTAGACTTGCACGAGCAGTACTTC; CDR3 protein: CASSPELDLHEQYF
V gene: TRBV6-5; J gene: TRBJ2-4; D gene: TRBD1; clone size: NA; CDR3 DNA: TGTGCCAGCAGGGGGGACAGGGTGGGTAAAAACATTCAGTACTTC; CDR3 protein: CASRGDRVGKNIQYF
V gene: TRBV7-9; J gene: TRBJ1-2; D gene: NA; clone size: NA; CDR3 DNA: TGTGCCAGCAGCGCCGAGGTCAACTATGGCTACACCTTC; CDR3 protein: CASSAEVNYGYTF
V gene: TRBV5-1; J gene: TRBJ2-5; D gene: TRBD2; clone size: NA; CDR3 DNA: TGCGCCAGCAGCTCCTTAGCGGGAGTGGAGGAGACCCAGTACTTC; CDR3 protein: CASSSLAGVEETQYF
V gene: TRBV24-1; J gene: TRBJ1-2; D gene: NA; clone size: NA; CDR3 DNA: TGTGCCACCAGTGATCGAGGGTTCATCTATGGCTACACCTTC; CDR3 protein: CATSDRGFIYGYTF
V gene: TRBV7-2; J gene: TRBJ2-5; D gene: NA; clone size: once; CDR3 DNA: TGTGCCAGCAGCCCGGGACGGCCGCAAGAGACCCAGTACTTC; CDR3 protein: CASSPGRPQETQYF
V gene: TRBV5-6; J gene: TRBJ2-7; D gene: NA; clone size: once; CDR3 DNA: TGTGCCAGCAGCTTTTCGGTGTACGAGCAGTACTTC; CDR3 protein: CASSFSVYEQYF
V gene: TRBV4-2; J gene: TRBJ1-4; D gene: NA; clone size: NA; CDR3 DNA: TGTGCCAGCAGCCAAAACAGTGACGCTAATGAAAAACTGTTTTTT; CDR3 protein: CASSQNSDANEKLFF
V gene: TRBV19; J gene: TRBJ1-1; D gene: TRBD1; clone size: once; CDR3 DNA: TGTGCCAGTAGTATCTCGGGACAGGTTAACACTGAAGCTTTCTTT; CDR3 protein: CASSISGQVNTEAFF
V gene: TRBV3-1/TRBV3-2; J gene: TRBJ1-5; D gene: NA; clone size: NA; CDR3 DNA: TGTGCCAGCAGCCAGACCCACACAGGGTTGCACCAGCCCCAGCATTTT; CDR3 protein: CASSQTHTGLHQPQHF
V gene: TRBV5-8; J gene: TRBJ2-1; D gene: TRBD1; clone size: NA; CDR3 DNA: TGTGCCAGCAGCTTGGAGGGGGCGAGCTCCTACAATGAGCAGTTCTTC; CDR3 protein: CASSLEGASSYNEQFF
V gene: TRBV5-1; J gene: TRBJ2-3; D gene: TRBD1; clone size: NA; CDR3 DNA: TGCGCCAGCAGCCGTGTAGGGACAGGGATTCCAGATACGCAGTATTTT; CDR3 protein: CASSRVGTGIPDTQYF
V gene: TRBV2; J gene: TRBJ2-5; D gene: NA; clone size: NA; CDR3 DNA: TGTGCCAGCAAGGGGTTGAGGGTGGGACAACACCAAGAGACCCAGTACTTC; CDR3 protein: CASKGLRVGQHQETQYF
V gene: TRBV3-1/TRBV3-2; J gene: TRBJ2-2; D gene: TRBD2; clone size: NA; CDR3 DNA: TGTGCCAGCAGCCAAGTAACCGCTAGCGGGGGAGCCGGGGAGCTGTTTTTT; CDR3 protein: CASSQVTASGGAGELFF
V gene: TRBV7-2; J gene: TRBJ1-2; D gene: NA; clone size: NA; CDR3 DNA: TGTGCCAGCAGCTTATCCGGATCTCTCTATGGCTACACCTTC; CDR3 protein: CASSLSGSLYGYTF
V gene: TRBV11-3; J gene: TRBJ2-3; D gene: NA; clone size: NA; CDR3 DNA: TGTGCCAGCAGCTTAGGGGCAGACACAGATACGCAGTATTTT; CDR3 protein: CASSLGADTDTQYF
V gene: TRBV18; J gene: TRBJ2-1; D gene: NA; clone size: NA; CDR3 DNA: TGTGCCAGCTCACCTGGTGAGTACGAGCAGTTCTTC; CDR3 protein: CASSPGEYEQFF
V gene: TRBV2; J gene: TRBJ1-5; D gene: TRBD1; clone size: NA; CDR3 DNA: TGTGCCAGCAGTGAATCGACAGGGACTCGCAATCAGCCCCAGCATTTT; CDR3 protein: CASSESTGTRNQPQHF
V gene: TRBV18; J gene: TRBJ2-1; D gene: NA; clone size: once; CDR3 DNA: TGTGCCAGCTCTGATTCCTGGGATGAGCAGTTCTTC; CDR3 protein: CASSDSWDEQFF
V gene: TRBV18; J gene: TRBJ1-1; D gene: NA; clone size: once; CDR3 DNA: TGTGCCAGCTCACCAGCCGGAGGGGACACTGAAGCTTTCTTT; CDR3 protein: CASSPAGGDTEAFF
V gene: TRBV19; J gene: TRBJ2-2; D gene: NA; clone size: NA; CDR3 DNA: TGTGCCAGTAGTATAAAGGACACCGGGGAGCTGTTTTTT; CDR3 protein: CASSIKDTGELFF
V gene: TRBV30; J gene: TRBJ1-4; D gene: NA; clone size: NA; CDR3 DNA: TGTGCCTGGACCGGGCCACAAGGCGGGGGTGAAAAACTGTTTTTT; CDR3 protein: CAWTGPQGGGEKLFF
V gene: TRBV19; J gene: TRBJ1-2; D gene: NA; clone size: medium-sized; CDR3 DNA: TGTGCCAGCAACCGGGCTAACTATGGCTACACCTTC; CDR3 protein: CASNRANYGYTF
V gene: TRBV3-1/TRBV3-2; J gene: TRBJ2-5; D gene: NA; clone size: NA; CDR3 DNA: TGTGCCAGCAACTCGCAGATCCAAGAGACCCAGTACTTC; CDR3 protein: CASNSQIQETQYF
V gene: TRBV19; J gene: TRBJ1-1; D gene: NA; clone size: NA; CDR3 DNA: TGTGCCAGTAGTATCGCTTCAGTTAACACTGAAGCTTTCTTT; CDR3 protein: CASSIASVNTEAFF
V gene: TRBV13; J gene: TRBJ1-2; D gene: TRBD1; clone size: once; CDR3 DNA: TGTGCCAGCAGCATCAACCTGGACAGGAGAACCTATGGCTACACCTTC; CDR3 protein: CASSINLDRRTYGYTF
V gene: TRBV7-2; J gene: TRBJ2-5; D gene: NA; clone size: once; CDR3 DNA: TGTGCCAGCAGCTTAGTCATCCCGGAGACCCAGTACTTC; CDR3 protein: CASSLVIPETQYF
V gene: TRBV5-1; J gene: TRBJ2-3; D gene: TRBD2; clone size: NA; CDR3 DNA: TGCGCCAGCAGTCCAAAAAGCGGGAGGGCCGGTTGGACAGATACGCAGTATTTT; CDR3 protein: CASSPKSGRAGWTDTQYF